This T cell receptor beta chain was captured by sequencing in a study of shared clonotypes between healthy human individuals. Across the study: Serving as donors were a couple of women and three men, whose ages spanned 18 to 49.

V lost 4 bases to trimming and J lost 3 bases; unmatched junction nucleotides: 4. Germline V lookup: CDR1 SGHNT, CDR2 YYREEE (reference sequence). The CDR3 spans 14 residues. With regard to this clone: The same CDR3 is also encoded by other DNA sequences in this sample.

The deep-level immunoSEQ assay was used. Profiled with immunoSEQ multiplex PCR; TCRdb holds only in-frame clones, not every one. The sample holds some 800,000 clones; over 90% are singletons and the top ten take around 24%. Naive CD8 cells, CD45RO-negative and positively selected for CCR7, excluded terminally differentiated effector memory CD45RA+ cells. Sequences were obtained from naive CD8+ T cells sorted from blood. V usage is TRBV5-4 and J usage is TRBJ2-7; TRBD2 aligns across 10 bases. The sequence came from a man younger than 40 in good health. The CDR3 nucleotides are TGTGCCAGCAGCCCACGGACTAGCGGCTACGAGCAGTACTTC. Translating it yields CASSPRTSGYEQYF.